This TCR beta chain was identified during a study of T cell responses to AZD1222 COVID-19 vaccine. Germline loops: CDR1 SGHVS, CDR2 FNYEAQ. This CDR3 has 14 residues. The trim removed 3 bases at V and 3 bases at J, leaving 2 bases unmatched. General study findings and limits: Donors were chiefly white British, with a greater number of females, and clonal diversity was perhaps underestimated. The study reported that nearly half of spike-specific TCRs target unmutated variant regions. Vaccine-related CD4 TCRs covered spike, predominating at 160-218 and 743-854.

As to this clone: The target antigen is unknown.

TCRdb keeps only in-frame clones here, not all; method: immunoSEQ multiplex PCR. This sample has roughly 79,000 clones; around 92% occur once, and the top ten carry roughly 7%. This chain joins TRBV7-6 and TRBJ2-7; TRBD1 matches at 10 bases. This receptor was identified in an adult in good health. Sequenced here: peripheral blood, sampled on day 0 of MenACWY control vaccination. This CDR3 is CASSLTGGGYEQYF. The DNA of the CDR3 is TGTGCCAGCAGCTTGACAGGGGGCGGCTACGAGCAGTACTTC.